This paragraph reports one TCR beta chain. Many counts were recorded for this clonotype. Its antigen specificity is not known. No base quality information exists; no much larger clone differs at one position. Receptors were amplified or captured by PCR. The run used an Illumina HiSeq 4000. Bulk TCR libraries were generated as previously described, with the TCR primers listed in Table S5 used. Purification of total RNA was performed with the Qiagen AllPrep DNA/RNA kit. Before analysis, reads from multiple sequencing runs of one library were combined. The paper's data handling went like this. Reads were retained only if the reads had an exact TCR constant sequence, and the retained reads were trimmed to 150 nt and grouped according to their 12-nt molecular barcodes. Reads in each barcode group were sub-clustered using a 15% Levenshtein threshold, and a quality-weighted consensus sequence was built for each RNA molecule. Non-functional sequences were discarded, and so were lower-count sequences lying one edit away from another sequence. Based on fitting two negative binomial distributions, any barcode sub-cluster with under 20% of the maximum read count was discarded. TCRdb reanalyzed the raw reads on its own, using fastp at Q25 for trimming and MiXCR for clone calling, and kept in-frame beta chains. Rows with a matching CDR3 protein are joined into one entry that keeps the most common DNA and genes. TCRdb's processing, not the authors' own work, is the source of the V and J calls. Present in this sample are roughly 90,000 distinct CDR3 sequences, under 20% of which were seen just once. Around 0.91% of the sample belongs to the ten largest clones.

The entry originates in a study of molecular identifiers for immune sequencing clone quantification (dated by TCRdb to the late 2010s). Looking at the study overall: For a replicate experiment, RNA from around 20,000 or 99,000 naive CD8 T cells was divided into five aliquots, of which four were sequenced. CD8 T cells were used in a methods study to benchmark molecular-identifier clustering-based TCR repertoire sequencing (MIDCIRS) and TCR RNA copy counting. Here is what the overall study found, with its caveats: Identical TCR molecules sharing a barcode could cause highly expanded clone sizes to be underestimated. A single cell's worth of spiked-in Jurkat TCR RNA was reported detectable even among 850,000 to 1,000,000 naive CD8 T cells. Clones above 20 RNA copies held over 99% of molecules in CMV-specific effector cells but under 1% in naive cells. Modeling estimated about three recovered TCR RNA copies per cell, compared with about 10 by digital PCR, which implies 30% to 35% capture efficiency. Without barcode sub-clustering, chimeric consensus sequences inflated TCR diversity; chimeras reached as high as 47%. Naive libraries contained spiked-in Jurkat TCR RNA (approximately nine copies' worth), which is not part of the donor repertoire.

Libraries of naive CD8 T cells were built from anywhere between about 19,000 and 1,100,000 sorted cells, with 10%, 30% or 50% of the purified RNA used. Naive CD8 T cells were FACS-sorted as CD8+CD4-CCR7+CD45RA+ on a BD FACSAria II into RLT Plus buffer. Detection sensitivity was tested by spiking Jurkat RNA equal to over 8 TCR copies' worth into samples containing 20,000-1,000,000 naive CD8 T cells. Enrichment of CD8 T cells was done with RosetteSep CD8+ T Cell Enrichment Cocktail plus Ficoll-Paque, and ACK red cell lysis came afterward. Including cysteine and phenylalanine, the CDR3 has 14 amino acids. The only DNA kept is the CDR3, 42 bases in frame from the first base. Trimming accounts for 6 bases at V and 7 bases at J, while the number of junction bases matched to no gene is 7.

The TCR sequence derives from a human donor in good health. Some libraries in this study had Jurkat cell RNA spiked in. The receptor chain draws on TRBV12-3 or TRBV12-4 and TRBJ2-1, with 9 bases in between that match TRBD2. The sample comprised naive CD8+ T cells from blood, with Jurkat cell RNA spiked in. The sample's cell subset or site label, in plain terms: FACS-sorted CD8+CD4-CCR7+CD45RA+ naive T cells. The CDR3 is CASSGLARGNEQFF. In nucleotides, the sequence is TGTGCCAGCAGCGGACTAGCGAGGGGGAATGAGCAGTTCTTC.